This T cell receptor beta chain was found in a study of vaccination effects on CD4 cells after COVID-19. A note on this clone: Antigen: not known.

Sequencing was performed with immunoSEQ multiplex PCR; in TCRdb, only in-frame clones are kept and a portion is missing. This repertoire shows 30,000 to 35,000 clones, 72% found once; its top ten account for 25% to 30%. CD4+ T cells specific for antigen were expanded with viral peptide pools by the ViraFEST assay before sequencing. The culture ran for 10 days, and then CD4+ T cells were isolated. Infection with SARS-CoV-2 occurred in the person between March and December 2020, and PCR confirmed it. It was with about 10 IU/ml IL-2 and roughly 9.2 ug/ml peptides that roughly 2.2 million PBMC per well were cultured. The authors exchanged half the medium for IL-2 medium on days 3 and 7. Germline trimming cut 3 bases from V and 3 bases from J; bases unmatched to any gene: 4. There are 15 residues in the CDR3. In germline, CDR1 is SGHTA, CDR2 FQGNSA.

Sample: CD4+ T cells from PBMCs cultured with a peptide pool, taken before COVID-19 vaccination. The sequence came from a human donor who had a prior SARS-CoV-2 infection. The chain joins TRBV7-2 to TRBJ2-7; 11 bases agree with TRBD2. CDR3 coding DNA: TGTGCCAGCAGCTTTGACACTAGCGGGAGCTACGAGCAGTACTTC. Amino acid sequence: CASSFDTSGSYEQYF.